This T cell receptor beta chain was sequenced during a study of blood T cell repertoires in COVID-19. Across the study: Whether acute or convalescent, the COVID-19 samples came from the United States, Italy and Spain. T cells, B-cell-depleted T cells, or PBMCs supplied cDNA or gDNA.

Original processing notes: The authors estimated nucleated cell counts from reference gene primer amplification. The table came from immunoSEQ multiplex PCR; TCRdb's copy has only in-frame clones and leaves some out. V and J calls plus clone size are reproduced from that table; the DNA served to infer D and trimming. This table holds about 300,000 clones, more than 70% found once. The sequencing input was peripheral blood. This TCR came from a woman in her thirties who had recovered from COVID-19.

The CDR3 region is CASSFPGNNEQFF. In DNA form, the CDR3 reads TGTGCCAGCAGCTTTCCGGGGAACAATGAGCAGTTCTTC. This chain connects TRBV5-4 to TRBJ2-1, with TRBD2 as a possible D gene (5 bases). Germline CDR1 SGHNT, CDR2 YYREEE (reference sequence). Trimming removed 2 bases at V and 5 bases at J, with 8 bases between. This CDR3 comprises 13 residues.